The T cell receptor (beta chain) described here comes from a study of T cell responses to AZD1222 COVID-19 vaccine. General study results and limits: Donors were mostly white British, more females; clonal diversity possibly underestimated.

Comments on this clone: The antigen is unknown.

Generated by immunoSEQ multiplex PCR, the TCRdb table keeps only in-frame clones and is missing some. The sample carries 150,000 to 200,000 clones, 92% recorded once. The sample was peripheral blood, taken 28 days after the second AZD1222 dose. The source is an adult who received the AZD1222 COVID-19 vaccine.

CDR3 DNA: TGCGCCAGCAGCTTGGGCTGGGACCCAGAGCAGTTCTTC. It is translated as CASSLGWDPEQFF. The rearrangement links TRBV5-1 to TRBJ2-1; D is tentatively TRBD1 or TRBD2 (5 bases each). V was clipped by 0 bases and J by 10 bases, with 11 bases between them. The CDR3 totals 13 residues. CDR1 is SGHRS, CDR2 YFSETQ, per germline.